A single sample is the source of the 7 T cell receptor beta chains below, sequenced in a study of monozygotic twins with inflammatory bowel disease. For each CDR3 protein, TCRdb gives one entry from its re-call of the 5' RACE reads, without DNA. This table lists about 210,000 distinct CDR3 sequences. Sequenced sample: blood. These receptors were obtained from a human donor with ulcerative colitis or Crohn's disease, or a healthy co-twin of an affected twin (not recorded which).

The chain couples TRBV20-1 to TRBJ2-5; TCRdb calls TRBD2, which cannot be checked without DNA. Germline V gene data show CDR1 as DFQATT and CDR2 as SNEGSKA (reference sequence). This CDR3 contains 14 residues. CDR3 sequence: CSARVAESQETQYF.

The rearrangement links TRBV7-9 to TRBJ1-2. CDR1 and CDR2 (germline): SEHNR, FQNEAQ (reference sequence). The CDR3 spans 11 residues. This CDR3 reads CASSSQAGYTF.

The CDR3 region is CATSRAGGIADTQYF. The V gene is TRBV24-1, the J gene TRBJ2-3; TCRdb gives TRBD1 as the D gene, but with no DNA this cannot be confirmed. The CDR3 has 15 amino acids. Per germline, CDR1 KGHDR and CDR2 SFDVKD.

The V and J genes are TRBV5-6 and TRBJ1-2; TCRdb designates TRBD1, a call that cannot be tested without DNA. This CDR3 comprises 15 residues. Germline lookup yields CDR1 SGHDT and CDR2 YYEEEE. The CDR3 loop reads CASSLIGGANYGYTF.

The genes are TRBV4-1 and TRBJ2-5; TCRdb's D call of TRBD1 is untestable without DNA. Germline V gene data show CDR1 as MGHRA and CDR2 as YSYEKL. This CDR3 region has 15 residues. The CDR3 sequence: CASSQTGSPQETQYF.

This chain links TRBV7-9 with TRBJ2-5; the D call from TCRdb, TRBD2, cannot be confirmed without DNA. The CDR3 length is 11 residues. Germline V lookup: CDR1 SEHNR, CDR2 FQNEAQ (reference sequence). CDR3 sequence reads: CASSSGQAQYF. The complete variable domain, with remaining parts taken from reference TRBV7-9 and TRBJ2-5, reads DTGVSQNPRHKITKRGQNVTFRCDPISEHNRLYWYRQTLGQGPEFLTYFQNEAQLEKSRLLSDRFSAERPKGSFSTLEIQRTEQGDSAMYLCASSSGQAQYFGPGTRLLVL.

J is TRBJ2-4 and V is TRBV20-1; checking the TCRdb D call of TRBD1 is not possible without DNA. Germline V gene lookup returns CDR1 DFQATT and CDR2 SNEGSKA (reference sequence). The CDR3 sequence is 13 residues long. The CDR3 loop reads CSASHRGQNMQYF.